The clone carrying this TCR beta chain was found many times. The antigen remains unidentified. Mismatch with germline at one junction end may stem from a read error. With molecular barcodes, quantitative 5'-RACE was used to make the TCR beta libraries. TCRdb reanalysed the 5' RACE reads using MiXCR and keeps one entry per CDR3 protein. The repertoire holds 30,000 to 45,000 distinct CDR3 sequences, with 10% as singletons. The data are from a study of CD8 T cells in ankylosing spondylitis. Study-level points and caveats: Matched synovial fluid from ankylosing spondylitis patients was reported to be enriched for disease-linked clones. For ankylosing spondylitis blood, a TCR beta motif of fewer than 10 highly homologous variants appeared characteristic. Prior literature has documented some motif variants in synovial fluid and blood from reactive arthritis.

The receptor's source is a male donor with ankylosing spondylitis or in good health (not recorded which). The sample was blood, either unsorted or a sorted T cell fraction (not recorded which).

The CDR3 DNA sequence: TGTGCCAGCAGCGTAGACAGGGGCGGTGAAGCTTTCTTT. Its translation is CASSVDRGGEAFF. The chain has TRBV11-2 and TRBJ1-1; 8 bases agree with TRBD1. Germline CDR1 and CDR2: SGHAT and FQNNGV. The CDR3 has 13 residues.